The clone carrying this T cell receptor (beta chain) was recorded many times. Its antigen is as yet unknown. V lost 0 bases, J lost 0 bases, and 6 bases lay in between. CDR3 length: 16 residues. Germline CDR1 SGHTA, CDR2 FQGNSA. This entry comes from a study of T cell repertoires in cytomegalovirus infection. In the study overall: In public TCR beta signatures, there were indications of both CMV infection and matching HLA type. Study conclusions and caveats: There were HLA-C-restricted CMV-specific TCR beta clonotypes dominating the ex vivo response.

TCRdb re-called the reads through MiXCR, storing one row per CDR3 protein. The table lists about 200,000 distinct CDR3 sequences, 8.5% to 10% of them singletons. The TCR was taken from a human donor in good health (CMV status not recorded). Some clones in this sample may be carry-over from other donors' samples. The sequenced material came from PBMCs. The chain is built from TRBV7-2 and TRBJ2-6; D is unresolved. CDR3 in amino acids: CASSLAQSSGANVLTF. In DNA form, the CDR3 reads TGTGCCAGCAGCTTAGCACAGAGCTCTGGGGCCAACGTCCTGACTTTC.